This T cell receptor (beta chain) was sequenced during a study of naive and memory T cell subsets. The beta constant-region primer was an equimolar mix of two oligonucleotides covering TRBC1 and TRBC2. Ligated cDNA was amplified by four rounds of PCR with nested alpha and beta constant-region primers and SP2. TCRdb used MiXCR to reprocess the UMI-ligation and nested PCR reads, holding one entry per CDR3 protein. The sample has some 87,000 distinct CDR3 sequences; roughly 7.3% are singletons. Separate alpha and beta amplification began at the second PCR step. Germline CDR1 and CDR2: SGHKS and YYEKEE (reference sequence). CDR3 length: 15 residues. The junction had 11 bases not matched to a gene; V was cut back by 4 bases and J by 7 bases. This clonotype occurred a few times.

The sequence was obtained from a human donor in good health. V usage is TRBV5-5 and J usage is TRBJ2-3; 8 positions match TRBD2. Sequencing was carried out using central memory CD4+ T cells from blood. The CDR3 coding sequence is TGTGCCAGCAGCCCGCCGGGGGGGGTTGGAAATACGCAGTATTTT. Amino acids: CASSPPGGVGNTQYF.